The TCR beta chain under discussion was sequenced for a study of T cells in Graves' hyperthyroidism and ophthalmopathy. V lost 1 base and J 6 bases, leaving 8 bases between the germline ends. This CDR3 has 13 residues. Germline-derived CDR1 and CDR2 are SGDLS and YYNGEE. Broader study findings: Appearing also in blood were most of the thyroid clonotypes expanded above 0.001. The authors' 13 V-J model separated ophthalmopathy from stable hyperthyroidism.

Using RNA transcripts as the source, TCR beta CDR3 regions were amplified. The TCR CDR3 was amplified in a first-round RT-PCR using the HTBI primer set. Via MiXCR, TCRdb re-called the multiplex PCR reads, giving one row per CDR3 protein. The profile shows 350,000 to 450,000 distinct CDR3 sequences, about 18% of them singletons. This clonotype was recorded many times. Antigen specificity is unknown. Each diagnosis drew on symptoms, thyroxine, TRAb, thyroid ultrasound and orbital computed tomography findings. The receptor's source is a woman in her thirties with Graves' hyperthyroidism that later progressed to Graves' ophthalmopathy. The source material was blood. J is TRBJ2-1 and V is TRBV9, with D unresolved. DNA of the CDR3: TGTGCCAGCAGCGTACGATGGGCCAATGAGCAGTTCTTC. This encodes CASSVRWANEQFF.